This T cell receptor (beta chain) derives from a study of Graves' ophthalmopathy and Graves' hyperthyroidism. RNA transcripts yielded amplified TCR beta CDR3 regions. First-round RT-PCR with HTBI primers preceded a second-round multiplex PCR. TCRdb processed the multiplex PCR reads anew with MiXCR; each CDR3 protein has one entry. The sample includes roughly 160,000 distinct CDR3 sequences, less than 45% of them seen just once. The CDR3 spans 13 residues. Trimming cost V 2 bases and J 1 base, with 8 bases left between them. Germline V gives CDR1 GTSNPN, CDR2 SVGIG (reference sequence). This receptor was taken from a woman aged 40 to 50 with Graves' ophthalmopathy. This rearrangement joins TRBV30 to TRBJ2-5; possible D gene TRBD2, 6 bases. The sequencing sample was made of peripheral blood. The CDR3 sequence: CAWSNGGQETQYF. The DNA for the CDR3 is TGTGCCTGGAGTAACGGGGGCCAAGAGACCCAGTACTTC.